The sequence of this T cell receptor (beta chain) was determined in a study of vaccination and CD4 T cells after COVID-19 (dated 2022 in TCRdb). About the full investigation: Convalescent patients had a positive SARS-CoV-2 result on nasal swab PCR, and of these patients, several had mild disease and one had severe disease. Culture stimuli were overlapping spike peptide pools from SARS-CoV-2 and from the common cold coronaviruses HCoV-NL63, HCoV-OC43 and HCoV-229E. In the convalescent cohort there were six males and four females, among whom were two Hispanic individuals, seven Caucasians, two Asians and one multiracial person. Post-COVID blood samples from convalescent patients were collected a median of approximately 93 days after diagnosis, with a range of 35 to 161 days. In around 10 COVID-19 convalescent patients and a handful of infection-naive healthy vaccine recipients, researchers compared the spike-specific CD4+ TCR repertoire from before mRNA vaccination with the repertoire from after. As controls, cultures received a CEFX viral epitope pool (the positive control), an HIV-1 Nef peptide pool (the negative control), or no peptide at all. Each participant got two doses of either the Pfizer-BioNTech BNT162b2 vaccine (n=8) or the Moderna mRNA-1273 vaccine (n=2). Post-vaccine blood samples were taken a median of around 68 days after the second vaccine dose, with a range of 14 to 241 days.

In the germline V gene, CDR1 corresponds to MNHNS and CDR2 to SASEGT. Compared with germline, V lacks 11 bases and J lacks 5 bases; bases without a gene match: 12. The CDR3 measures 14 amino acids from cysteine to phenylalanine. Only the CDR3 part of the read is kept: 42 bases, read in frame from the first base. Broader findings and caveats from the paper: In convalescent patients, a median 86.3% of post-vaccine SARS-CoV-2-reactive clones were detected only after vaccination, suggesting vaccine-specific priming. Of the vaccine-specific clones in convalescent patients, 304 of 307, or nearly all, reacted only to SARS-CoV-2 spike and did not cross-react with common cold coronaviruses. An increase in the median number of SARS-CoV-2-reactive clonotypes from around 20 after infection to 38 after vaccination was observed, but the change was not found to be significant. The study included relatively few convalescent patients and did not analyze early timepoints after natural infection.

To note about this clonotype: The antigen it recognizes is unknown. Base qualities are not at hand, and no much larger clone is one base apart.

Read against the paper, the sample's treatment or condition label means: roughly ten-day PBMC culture with coronavirus spike peptide pools or control peptides (ViraFEST assay). The ViraFEST assay, used in the study, expanded antigen-specific T cells with peptide pools and then identified the expanded clonotypes through TCR sequencing. The convalescent patients' positive SARS-CoV-2 PCR tests fell between March and December 2020, which was before the Alpha, Beta and Delta variants emerged in the United States. Each well held more than 1.5 million PBMCs cultured in IMDM containing approximately 5.3% human AB serum and approximately 9.4 IU/ml IL-2, with about 10 ug/ml peptide pools added. On days 3 and 7, half of the culture medium was replaced with fresh IL-2-containing medium. After 10 days of culture, CD4+ T cells were isolated by negative selection using the EasySep CD4+ T cell isolation kit. PBMCs were separated from whole blood using Ficoll-Paque Plus gradient centrifugation and then either used fresh or cryopreserved at -140C. Culture conditions were generally each tested in triplicate wells.

Library construction relied on PCR. DNA from cultured CD4+ T cells underwent TCR sequencing with the Oncomine TCR Beta short-read assay at the Johns Hopkins FTIC core. The QIAamp micro DNA kit was used to extract genomic DNA from the cultured CD4+ T cells. Oncomine TCR Beta libraries from cultured CD4+ T cells were pooled using unique dual indexes and sequenced on an Illumina iSeq 100. Under the source paper's analysis protocol: Non-productive sequences were removed, and CDR3s not starting with C, not ending with F or W, or shorter than 7 amino acids were discarded. Antigen-specific clonotypes were identified using the MANAFEST web application through comparison of peptide-stimulated wells with reference and other culture wells. Positive clones required FDR below 0.05, an odds ratio above 5, and productive frequency above 0.1% in at least two of three replicate wells. A clonotype counted as cross-reactive if it showed significant expansion both in the SARS-CoV-2 spike wells and in at least one common cold coronavirus spike condition. CDR3 homology was assessed with Levenshtein distances (stringdist) and unrooted phylogenetic trees (ape) in R version 3.6.1. TCRdb redid the processing of the public reads, applying fastp at Q25 and MiXCR, and retained in-frame beta chains. Records with the same CDR3 protein are collapsed into one entry carrying the most frequent genes and DNA. It is TCRdb's table, rather than the study itself, that gives the V and J calls and clone size. Recorded for this sample are about 10,000 distinct CDR3 sequences; 50% to 70% of them occurred a single time. Of the sample, 20% to 25% falls within the top ten clones.

The sequenced material came from CD4+ T cells from blood, cultured in vitro. The chain uses TRBV6-1 and TRBJ2-5, with TRBD2 identical over 9 junction bases. The origin of this receptor is a human donor who had recovered from COVID-19. The nucleotides are TGTGCCGACAGGGAAGGCGGGGGGGCGGAGACCCAGTACTTC. Protein translation: CADREGGGAETQYF.